This passage covers 24 T cell receptor beta chains from one sample sequenced in a study of shared clonotypes between healthy human individuals. The protocol was immunoSEQ multiplex PCR, while the TCRdb copy is restricted to in-frame clones and leaves out a portion. Of around 2.3 million clones in the sample, approximately 95% are singletons; the top ten hold about 0.13%. Sequencing used naive CD4+ T cells sorted from blood. Indicated subset: CD45RA+ positively selected. These receptor sequences come from a man aged 18 to 35 in good health.

The rearrangement joins TRBV6-5 to TRBJ1-6; 7 nucleotides line up with TRBD1. CDR1 and CDR2 (germline): MNHEY, SVGAGI. The CDR3 covers 14 residues. With V trimmed by 6 bases and J by 4 bases, 3 bases remained unmatched. CDR3 bases: TGTGCCAGCAGGCCGGGACAGTATAATTCACCCCTCCACTTT. It yields the protein CASRPGQYNSPLHF.

The chain uses TRBV5-1 and TRBJ1-2, with 8 bases aligning to TRBD1. The germline gives CDR1 SGHRS, CDR2 YFSETQ. The CDR3 has 14 amino acids. The junction had 8 bases not matched to a gene; V was cut back by 2 bases and J by 8 bases. In DNA, the CDR3 is TGCGCCAGCAGCTTAACAGGGGGGTCGAAAGGCTACACCTTC. Its protein product is CASSLTGGSKGYTF. Complete variable domain (other parts from reference TRBV5-1 and TRBJ1-2): KAGVTQTPRYLIKTRGQQVTLSCSPISGHRSVSWYQQTPGQGLQFLFEYFSETQRNKGNFPGRFSGRQFSNSRSEMNVSTLELGDSALYLCASSLTGGSKGYTFGSGTRLTVV.

This clone was observed a handful of times. V gene TRBV5-5 combines with J gene TRBJ2-1; perhaps TRBD2 as D (5 bases). The CDR3 spans 16 residues. Trimming pared 2 bases from V and 7 bases from J, leaving 19 bases between. Looked up from germline, CDR1 is SGHKS and CDR2 is YYEKEE (reference sequence). CDR3 sequence: CASSFAGGLPENEQFF. Written as DNA, the CDR3 is TGTGCCAGCAGCTTTGCGGGCGGACTCCCGGAGAATGAGCAGTTCTTC.

This sequence joins TRBV2 and TRBJ1-1; D might be TRBD1 (5 bases). The CDR3 has 13 residues. Germline assignment: CDR1 SNHLY and CDR2 FYNNEI. V lost 10 bases, J lost 3 bases, and 15 bases lay in between. The CDR3 nucleotides are TGTGCCACACATGGGGGACCCGACACTGAAGCTTTCTTT. This gives the protein CATHGGPDTEAFF.

V and J are TRBV6-6 and TRBJ2-7; 10 bases align to TRBD1. The ends lost 2 bases at V and 9 bases at J; junction bases unmatched: 7. Germline V gene lookup returns CDR1 MNHNY and CDR2 SVGAGI (reference sequence). The CDR3 spans 14 residues. The CDR3 region has the DNA TGTGCCAGCAGTTACCCCGACAGGGGGCGCGGGCAGTACTTC. Encoded protein: CASSYPDRGRGQYF.

Remarks on this clone: The same CDR3 is also encoded by other DNA sequences in this sample. This chain links TRBV7-9 with TRBJ2-7; 11 bases line up with TRBD1. Germline trimming cut 5 bases from V and 3 bases from J; bases unmatched to any gene: 6. The CDR3 runs 15 residues. From germline, CDR1 is SEHNR and CDR2 FQNEAQ (reference sequence). The CDR3 sequence is CASSPGTGGNYEQYF. CDR3 sequence (DNA): TGTGCCAGCAGCCCCGGGACAGGGGGAAACTACGAGCAGTACTTC.

V gene TRBV2 combines with J gene TRBJ1-1; tentatively, D is TRBD1 (5 bases). Germline-derived CDR1 and CDR2 are SNHLY and FYNNEI. Trimming pared 8 bases from V and 1 base from J, leaving 11 bases between. This CDR3 comprises 13 residues. The CDR3 loop is CASVRQPNTEAFF. In DNA form, the CDR3 reads TGTGCCAGCGTGCGACAGCCGAACACTGAAGCTTTCTTT.

The chain combines TRBV28 with TRBJ2-5, with 8 bases fitting TRBD2. V gave up 0 bases and J gave up 7 bases; unmatched junction bases: 10. The CDR3 sequence is 16 residues long. Germline CDR1 is MDHEN and CDR2 is SYDVKM. CDR3 protein: CASSLWMASGLGTQYF. The CDR3 region has the DNA TGTGCCAGCAGTTTATGGATGGCTAGCGGGCTTGGGACCCAGTACTTC.

This chain uses TRBV10-3 with TRBJ1-1, with 7 bases identical to TRBD1. Germline V gene sequence: CDR1 ENHRY, CDR2 SYGVKD. The CDR3 sequence is 19 residues long. The J segment lost 0 bases and the V segment lost 11 bases, leaving 24 bases of the junction unmatched. The CDR3 is CAATGGDSSPVVMNTEAFF. CDR3 DNA sequence: TGTGCCGCCACCGGGGGGGACAGCTCACCAGTAGTCATGAACACTGAAGCTTTCTTT.

The rearrangement links TRBV6-1 to TRBJ2-3; 7 bases are shared with TRBD2. The germline gives CDR1 MNHNS, CDR2 SASEGT. The CDR3 has 15 residues. J gave up 0 bases and V 5 bases, and 5 bases lay outside the gene matches. In DNA, the CDR3 is TGTGCCAGCAGTATTCTAGCGGTTAGCACAGATACGCAGTATTTT. Protein: CASSILAVSTDTQYF.

The rearrangement links TRBV5-1 to TRBJ2-5, with TRBD2 matching 7 bases. Germline V gives CDR1 SGHRS, CDR2 YFSETQ. V trimming: 4 bases; J trimming: 4 bases; junction bases outside the gene matches: 10. This CDR3 region has 15 residues. The CDR3 sequence: CASSGGLVFVETQYF. As DNA, the CDR3 is TGCGCCAGCAGCGGCGGACTAGTCTTCGTAGAGACCCAGTACTTC.

The J gene is TRBJ1-2, the V gene TRBV27, with 7 bases that match TRBD1. The CDR3 covers 13 residues. The V gene's germline CDR1 is MNHEY and CDR2 SMNVEV (reference sequence). After removal of 5 bases from V and 8 bases from J, the junction contained 8 bases not matched to a gene. This CDR3 reads CASSRGQLGGYTF. CDR3 sequence (DNA): TGTGCCAGCAGTCGGGGACAGCTAGGGGGCTACACCTTC.

The sample holds one count of this clone. The rearrangement joins TRBV19 to TRBJ2-5; TRBD1 aligns across 8 bases. CDR1 and CDR2 from the germline V gene are LNHDA and SQIVND (reference sequence). The CDR3 extends over 16 amino acids. Trimming at V came to 3 bases and at J to 5 bases, leaving 11 bases not matched to a gene. The CDR3 is CASSIWAGTGGETQYF. CDR3 DNA sequence: TGTGCCAGTAGTATCTGGGCCGGGACAGGCGGCGAGACCCAGTACTTC.

This sequence joins TRBV5-1 and TRBJ2-7; tentatively, D is TRBD1 (6 bases). Germline assignment: CDR1 SGHRS and CDR2 YFSETQ. The CDR3 totals 13 residues. V shed 0 bases and J shed 5 bases, with 9 bases lying between them. The CDR3 sequence: CASSLAGANEQYF. The CDR3 region has the DNA TGCGCCAGCAGCTTGGCAGGGGCCAACGAGCAGTACTTC.

V is TRBV25-1 and J is TRBJ2-2; D gene unclear. This CDR3 spans 14 amino acids. CDR1 and CDR2 (germline): MGHDK, SYGVNS. V shed 9 bases and J shed 4 bases, with 15 bases lying between them. CDR3 coding DNA: TGTGCCAGTACGAGGAACTTTGGCACCGGGGAGCTGTTTTTT. This translates into CASTRNFGTGELFF.

This sequence joins TRBV7-6 and TRBJ2-1; TRBD2 matches at 8 bases. The CDR3 loop spans 12 amino acids. Germline V gene lookup returns CDR1 SGHVS and CDR2 FNYEAQ. With 5 bases clipped from V and 8 bases from J, the junction kept 2 bases outside the gene matches. The CDR3 DNA reads TGTGCCAGCAGCCCGGGACTAGATGAGCAGTTCTTC. It is translated as CASSPGLDEQFF.

This sequence joins TRBV30 and TRBJ1-2; D ambiguous. V lost 0 bases to trimming and J lost 4 bases, with 9 bases between them. There are 13 residues in the CDR3. Looked up from germline, CDR1 is GTSNPN and CDR2 is SVGIG (reference sequence). The CDR3 sequence is CAWSVFATYGYTF. DNA for the CDR3: TGTGCCTGGAGTGTTTTCGCTACCTATGGCTACACCTTC.

This chain links TRBV6-1 with TRBJ2-7; D is possibly TRBD2 (5 bases). The V end lost 6 bases, the J end lost 7 bases, and 19 bases lay between the germline ends. The CDR3 runs 14 residues. The germline V gene encodes CDR1 MNHNS and CDR2 SASEGT. CDR3 DNA: TGTGCCAGCAGGAGGGTTCACACCTCGGGGGAGCAGTACTTC. Its translation: CASRRVHTSGEQYF.

V usage is TRBV5-1 and J usage is TRBJ2-5, with 9 bases lining up with TRBD2. CDR3 length equals 16 residues. The trim removed 0 bases at V and 5 bases at J, leaving 8 bases unmatched. Germline V gene lookup returns CDR1 SGHRS and CDR2 YFSETQ. In DNA form, the CDR3 reads TGCGCCAGCAGCTTGGTGGAGCGGGGGGCCCGGGAGACCCAGTACTTC. This codes for CASSLVERGARETQYF. Drawing the rest from reference TRBV5-1 and TRBJ2-5, the complete variable domain is KAGVTQTPRYLIKTRGQQVTLSCSPISGHRSVSWYQQTPGQGLQFLFEYFSETQRNKGNFPGRFSGRQFSNSRSEMNVSTLELGDSALYLCASSLVERGARETQYFGPGTRLLVL.

The chain employs TRBV13 and TRBJ1-1; no clear D. The CDR3 extends over 13 amino acids. CDR1 PRHDT and CDR2 FYEKMQ come from the germline V gene (reference sequence). V was clipped by 5 bases and J by 2 bases, with 9 bases between them. Here the CDR3 reads CASSQTANTEAFF. As DNA, the CDR3 is TGTGCCAGCAGCCAAACGGCCAACACTGAAGCTTTCTTT.

This clone was seen a single time. The chain carries TRBV29-1 and TRBJ2-5; TRBD2 might be the D (6 bases). Germline V gives CDR1 SQVTM, CDR2 ANQGSEA. This CDR3 has 13 residues. Trimming pared 6 bases from V and 3 bases from J, leaving 14 bases between. The chain's CDR3 is CSVTGTFKETQYF. The CDR3 nucleotides read TGCAGCGTGACCGGGACTTTTAAAGAGACCCAGTACTTC.

Worth noting for this clone: This sample also contains other DNA sequences that code for the same CDR3. The J gene is TRBJ2-1, the V gene TRBV25-1, with D possibly TRBD2 on 5 matching bases. V was pared by 2 bases and J by 1 base, with 9 bases between. Germline-derived CDR1 and CDR2 are MGHDK and SYGVNS. This CDR3 spans 15 amino acids. The CDR3 here is CASSESGGSYNEQFF. The CDR3 nucleotides are TGTGCCAGCAGTGAAAGCGGCGGATCCTACAATGAGCAGTTCTTC.

This clone was detected once. This chain connects TRBV5-4 to TRBJ2-7, with 10 nucleotides matching TRBD2. With V trimmed by 0 bases and J by 3 bases, 9 bases remained unmatched. Germline V gene data show CDR1 as SGHNT and CDR2 as YYREEE (reference sequence). This CDR3 region has 17 residues. The CDR3 reads CASSLGLAGVGGYEQYF. The DNA for the CDR3 is TGTGCCAGCAGCTTGGGCCTAGCGGGAGTTGGAGGCTACGAGCAGTACTTC.

This clone was detected a few times. The same CDR3 also results from other DNA sequences found in this sample. The chain recombines TRBV10-3 with TRBJ2-5; no clear D. The CDR3 loop spans 12 amino acids. Trimming took 0 bases from V and 2 from J, leaving 1 base between them. Germline loops: CDR1 ENHRY, CDR2 SYGVKD. DNA for the CDR3: TGTGCCATCAGTGAGTCTCAAGAGACCCAGTACTTC. Amino acid sequence: CAISESQETQYF.